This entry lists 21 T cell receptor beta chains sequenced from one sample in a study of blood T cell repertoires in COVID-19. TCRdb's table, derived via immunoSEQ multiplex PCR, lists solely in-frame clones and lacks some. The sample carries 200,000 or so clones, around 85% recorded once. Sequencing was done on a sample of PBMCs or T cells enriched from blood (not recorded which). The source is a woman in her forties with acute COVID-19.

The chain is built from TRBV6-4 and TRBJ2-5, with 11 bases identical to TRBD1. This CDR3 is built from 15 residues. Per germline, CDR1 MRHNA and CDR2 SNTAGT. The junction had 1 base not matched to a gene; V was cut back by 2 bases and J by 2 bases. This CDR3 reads CASSDRDRGQETQYF. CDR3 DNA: TGTGCCAGCAGTGACCGGGACAGGGGGCAAGAGACCCAGTACTTC.

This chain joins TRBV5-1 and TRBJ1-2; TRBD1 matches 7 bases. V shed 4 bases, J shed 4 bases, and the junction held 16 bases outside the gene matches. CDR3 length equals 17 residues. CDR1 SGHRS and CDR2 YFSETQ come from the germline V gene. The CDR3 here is CASSRTGGVDGGYGYTF. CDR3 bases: TGCGCCAGCAGCCGGACAGGTGGAGTTGACGGGGGCTATGGCTACACCTTC.

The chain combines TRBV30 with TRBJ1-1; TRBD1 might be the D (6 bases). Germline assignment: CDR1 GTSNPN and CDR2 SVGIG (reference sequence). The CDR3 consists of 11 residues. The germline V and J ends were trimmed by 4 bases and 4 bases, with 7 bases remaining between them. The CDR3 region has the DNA TGTGCCTGGATGACAGGCACTGAAGCTTTCTTT. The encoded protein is CAWMTGTEAFF.

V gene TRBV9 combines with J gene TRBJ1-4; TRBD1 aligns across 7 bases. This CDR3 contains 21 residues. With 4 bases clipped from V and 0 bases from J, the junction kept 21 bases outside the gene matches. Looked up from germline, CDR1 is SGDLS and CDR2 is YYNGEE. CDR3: CASSYGLVGQGELATNEKLFF. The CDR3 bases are TGTGCCAGCAGCTACGGTCTAGTGGGTCAGGGGGAACTTGCAACTAATGAAAAACTGTTTTTT.

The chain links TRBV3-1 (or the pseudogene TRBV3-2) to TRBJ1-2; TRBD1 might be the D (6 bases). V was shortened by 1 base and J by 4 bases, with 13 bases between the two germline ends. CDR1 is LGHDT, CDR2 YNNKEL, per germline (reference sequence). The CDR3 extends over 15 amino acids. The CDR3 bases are TGTGCCAGCAGCCAAGGAGACAGGTCCTTCTATGGCTACACCTTC. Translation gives CASSQGDRSFYGYTF.

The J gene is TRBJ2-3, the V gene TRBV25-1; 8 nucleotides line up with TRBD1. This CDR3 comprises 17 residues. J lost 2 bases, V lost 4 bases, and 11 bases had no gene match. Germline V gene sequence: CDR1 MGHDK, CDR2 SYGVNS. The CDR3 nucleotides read TGTGCCAGCAGTGCCGTGACAGGGGCCCCAGCCACAGATACGCAGTATTTT. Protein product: CASSAVTGAPATDTQYF.

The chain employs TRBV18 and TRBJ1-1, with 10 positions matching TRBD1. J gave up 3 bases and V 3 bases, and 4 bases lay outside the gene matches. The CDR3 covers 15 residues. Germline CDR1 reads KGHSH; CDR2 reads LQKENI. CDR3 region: CASSPDRGLDTEAFF. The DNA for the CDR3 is TGTGCCAGCTCACCCGACAGGGGGCTGGACACTGAAGCTTTCTTT.

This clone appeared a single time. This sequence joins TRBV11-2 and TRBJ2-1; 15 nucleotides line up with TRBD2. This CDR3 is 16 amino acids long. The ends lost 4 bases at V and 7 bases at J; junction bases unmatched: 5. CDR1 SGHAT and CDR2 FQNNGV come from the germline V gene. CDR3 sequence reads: CASSSGLAGGRNEQFF. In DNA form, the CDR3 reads TGTGCCAGCAGCTCCGGACTAGCGGGAGGGAGGAATGAGCAGTTCTTC. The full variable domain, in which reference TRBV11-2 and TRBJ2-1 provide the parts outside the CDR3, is EAGVAQSPRYKIIEKRQSVAFWCNPISGHATLYWYQQILGQGPKLLIQFQNNGVVDDSQLPKDRFSAERLKGVDSTLKIQPAKLEDSAVYLCASSSGLAGGRNEQFFGPGTRLTVL.

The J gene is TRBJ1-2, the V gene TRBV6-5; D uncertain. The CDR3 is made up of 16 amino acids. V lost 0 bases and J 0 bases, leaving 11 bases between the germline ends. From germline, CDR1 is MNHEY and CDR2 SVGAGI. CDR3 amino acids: CASSYSGVNPNYGYTF. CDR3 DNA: TGTGCCAGCAGTTACTCGGGCGTTAACCCTAACTATGGCTACACCTTC.

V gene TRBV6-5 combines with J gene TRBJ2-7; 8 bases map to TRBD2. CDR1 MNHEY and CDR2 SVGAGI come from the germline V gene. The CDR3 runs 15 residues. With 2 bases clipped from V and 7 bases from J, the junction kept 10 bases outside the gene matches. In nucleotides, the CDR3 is TGTGCCAGCAGTTACCTTGTGGGACTAGTCGCAGAGCAGTACTTC. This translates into CASSYLVGLVAEQYF.

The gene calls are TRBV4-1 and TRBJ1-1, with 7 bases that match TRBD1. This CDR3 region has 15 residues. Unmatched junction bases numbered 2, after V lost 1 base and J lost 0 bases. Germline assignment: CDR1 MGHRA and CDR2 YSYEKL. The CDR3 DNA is TGCGCCAGCAGCCAAGTAGACAGGGTGAACACTGAAGCTTTCTTT. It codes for CASSQVDRVNTEAFF.

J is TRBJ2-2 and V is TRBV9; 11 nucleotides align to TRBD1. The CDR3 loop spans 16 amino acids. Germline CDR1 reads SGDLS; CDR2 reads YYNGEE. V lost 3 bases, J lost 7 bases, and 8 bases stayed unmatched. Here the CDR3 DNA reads TGTGCCAGCAGCGAGGGGACAGGGGGTTGGGACGGGGAGCTGTTTTTT. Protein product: CASSEGTGGWDGELFF. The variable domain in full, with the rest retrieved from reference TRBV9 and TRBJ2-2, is DSGVTQTPKHLITATGQRVTLRCSPRSGDLSVYWYQQSLDQGLQFLIQYYNGEERAKGNILERFSAQQFPDLHSELNLSSLELGDSALYFCASSEGTGGWDGELFFGEGSRLTVL.

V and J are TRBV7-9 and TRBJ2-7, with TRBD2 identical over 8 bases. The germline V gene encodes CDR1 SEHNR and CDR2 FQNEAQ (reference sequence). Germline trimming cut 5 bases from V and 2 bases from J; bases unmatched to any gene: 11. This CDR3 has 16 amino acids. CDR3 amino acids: CASSPQGPREAYEQYF. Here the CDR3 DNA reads TGTGCCAGCAGCCCGCAGGGGCCGCGGGAGGCCTACGAGCAGTACTTC.

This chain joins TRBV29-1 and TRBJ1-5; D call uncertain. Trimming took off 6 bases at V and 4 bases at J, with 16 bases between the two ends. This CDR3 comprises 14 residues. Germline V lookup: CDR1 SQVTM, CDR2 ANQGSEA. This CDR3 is CSVADGRPNQPQHF. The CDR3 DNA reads TGCAGCGTGGCCGACGGGAGACCTAATCAGCCCCAGCATTTT.

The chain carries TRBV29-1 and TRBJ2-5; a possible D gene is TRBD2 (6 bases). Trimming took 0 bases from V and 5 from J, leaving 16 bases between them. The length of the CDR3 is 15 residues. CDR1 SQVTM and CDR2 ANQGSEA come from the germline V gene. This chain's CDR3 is CSVEEARTTRETQYF. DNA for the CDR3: TGCAGCGTTGAAGAGGCCCGGACTACCCGGGAGACCCAGTACTTC.

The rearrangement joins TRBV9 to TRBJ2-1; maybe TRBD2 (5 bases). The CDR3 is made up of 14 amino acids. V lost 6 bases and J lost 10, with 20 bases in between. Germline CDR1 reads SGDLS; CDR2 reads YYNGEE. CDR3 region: CASTREAAAEEQFF. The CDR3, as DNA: TGTGCCAGCACCCGTGAGGCGGCAGCGGAAGAGCAGTTCTTC.

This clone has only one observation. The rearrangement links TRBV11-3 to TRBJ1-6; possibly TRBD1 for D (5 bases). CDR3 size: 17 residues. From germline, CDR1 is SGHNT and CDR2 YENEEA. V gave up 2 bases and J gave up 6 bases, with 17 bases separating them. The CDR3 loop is CASSLRGGGGGNSPLHF. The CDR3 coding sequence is TGTGCCAGCAGCTTAAGAGGCGGGGGAGGAGGTAATTCACCCCTCCACTTT. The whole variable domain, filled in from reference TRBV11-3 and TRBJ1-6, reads EAGVVQSPRYKIIEKKQPVAFWCNPISGHNTLYWYLQNLGQGPELLIRYENEEAVDDSQLPKDRFSAERLKGVDSTLKIQPAELGDSAVYLCASSLRGGGGGNSPLHFGNGTRLTVT.

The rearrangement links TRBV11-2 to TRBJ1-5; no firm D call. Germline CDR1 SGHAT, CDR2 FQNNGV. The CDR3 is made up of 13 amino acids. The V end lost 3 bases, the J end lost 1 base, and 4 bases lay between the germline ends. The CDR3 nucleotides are TGTGCCAGCAGCTTCGGGAGCAATCAGCCCCAGCATTTT. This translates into CASSFGSNQPQHF.

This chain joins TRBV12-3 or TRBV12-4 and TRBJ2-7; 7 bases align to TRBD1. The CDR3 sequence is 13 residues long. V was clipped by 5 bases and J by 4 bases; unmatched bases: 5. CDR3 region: CASSVGQVYEQYF. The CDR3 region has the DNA TGTGCCAGCAGTGTCGGACAGGTTTACGAGCAGTACTTC.

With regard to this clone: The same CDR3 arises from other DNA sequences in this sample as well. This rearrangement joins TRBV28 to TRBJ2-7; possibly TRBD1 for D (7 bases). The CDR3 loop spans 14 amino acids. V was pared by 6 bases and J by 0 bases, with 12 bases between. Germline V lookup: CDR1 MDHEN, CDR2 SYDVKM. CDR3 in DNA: TGTGCCAGCAGCCCGGGGGACAGCTCCTACGAGCAGTACTTC. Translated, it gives CASSPGDSSYEQYF.

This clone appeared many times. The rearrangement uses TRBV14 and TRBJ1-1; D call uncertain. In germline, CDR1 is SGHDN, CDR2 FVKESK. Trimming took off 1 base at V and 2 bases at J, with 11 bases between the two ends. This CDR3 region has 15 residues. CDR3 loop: CASSQVGGGNTEAFF. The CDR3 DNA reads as TGTGCCAGCAGCCAAGTTGGCGGTGGAAACACTGAAGCTTTCTTT.